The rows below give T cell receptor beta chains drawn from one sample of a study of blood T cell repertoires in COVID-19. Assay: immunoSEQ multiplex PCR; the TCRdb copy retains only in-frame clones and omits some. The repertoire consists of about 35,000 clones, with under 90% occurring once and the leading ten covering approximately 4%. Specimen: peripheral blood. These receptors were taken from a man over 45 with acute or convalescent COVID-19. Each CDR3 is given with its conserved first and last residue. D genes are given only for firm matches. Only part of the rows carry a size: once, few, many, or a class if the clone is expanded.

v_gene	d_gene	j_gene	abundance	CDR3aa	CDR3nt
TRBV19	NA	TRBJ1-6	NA	CASSIEAGNSPLHF	TGTGCCAGTAGTATAGAAGCGGGAAATTCACCCCTCCACTTT
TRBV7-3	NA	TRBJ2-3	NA	CASSHARTSTDTQYF	TGTGCCAGCAGCCACGCTCGGACTAGCACAGATACGCAGTATTTT
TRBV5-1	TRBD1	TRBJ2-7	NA	CASSHGTGGSYEQYF	TGCGCCAGCAGCCACGGGACAGGGGGTTCCTACGAGCAGTACTTC
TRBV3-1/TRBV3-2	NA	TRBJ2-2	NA	CASSQDLKGPNTGELFF	TGTGCCAGCAGCCAAGATCTAAAGGGGCCCAACACCGGGGAGCTGTTTTTT
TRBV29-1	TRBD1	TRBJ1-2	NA	CSGKQGNYGYTF	TGCAGCGGAAAACAGGGGAACTATGGCTACACCTTC
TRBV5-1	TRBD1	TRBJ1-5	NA	CASSLQGDANQPQHF	TGCGCCAGCAGCTTGCAGGGGGATGCCAATCAGCCCCAGCATTTT
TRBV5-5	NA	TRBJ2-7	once	CASSLASREQYF	TGTGCCAGCAGCTTGGCCTCTCGCGAGCAGTACTTC
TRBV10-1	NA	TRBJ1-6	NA	CASSPQGNSPLHF	TGCGCCAGCAGTCCACAGGGTAATTCACCCCTCCACTTT
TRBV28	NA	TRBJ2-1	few	CATRESSYNEQFF	TGTGCCACTCGGGAGAGCTCCTACAATGAGCAGTTCTTC
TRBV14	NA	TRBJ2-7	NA	CASSQDWWSGNEQYF	TGTGCCAGCAGCCAAGACTGGTGGTCAGGGAACGAGCAGTACTTC
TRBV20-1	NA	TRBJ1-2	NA	CSASRWAGYTF	TGCAGTGCTAGTCGGTGGGCTGGCTACACCTTC
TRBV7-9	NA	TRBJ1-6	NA	CASSLTGSSYNSPLHF	TGTGCCAGCAGCTTAACAGGGAGCTCCTATAATTCACCCCTCCACTTT
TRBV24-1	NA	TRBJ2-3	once	CATSDSRGTDTQYF	TGTGCCACCAGTGATTCCCGGGGTACAGATACGCAGTATTTT
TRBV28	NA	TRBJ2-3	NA	CASTRMRLRGDTQYF	TGTGCCAGCACGCGGATGCGTCTCCGGGGGGATACGCAGTATTTT
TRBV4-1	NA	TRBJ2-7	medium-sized	CASSQEARGTYEQYF	TGCGCCAGCAGCCAAGAAGCTCGAGGGACCTACGAGCAGTACTTC
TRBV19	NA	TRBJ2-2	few	CASTESGQNTGELFF	TGTGCCAGTACGGAGAGCGGGCAGAACACCGGGGAGCTGTTTTTT